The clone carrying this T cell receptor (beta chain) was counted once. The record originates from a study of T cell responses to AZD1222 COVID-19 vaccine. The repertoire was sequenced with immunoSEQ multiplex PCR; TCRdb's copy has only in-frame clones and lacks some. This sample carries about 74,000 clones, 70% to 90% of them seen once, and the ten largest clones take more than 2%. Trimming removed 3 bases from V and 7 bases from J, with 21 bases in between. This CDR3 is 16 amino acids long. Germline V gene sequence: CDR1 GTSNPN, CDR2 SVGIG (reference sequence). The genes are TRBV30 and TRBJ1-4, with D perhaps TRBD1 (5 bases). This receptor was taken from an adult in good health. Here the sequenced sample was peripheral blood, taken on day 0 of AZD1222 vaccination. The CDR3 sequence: CAWRPLRGGTGEKLFF. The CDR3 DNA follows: TGTGCCTGGAGACCGCTTCGGGGAGGGACTGGTGAAAAACTGTTTTTT. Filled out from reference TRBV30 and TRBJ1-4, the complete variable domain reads SQTIHQWPATLVQPVGSPLSLECTVEGTSNPNLYWYRQAAGRGLQLLFYSVGIGQISSEVPQNLSASRPQDRQFILSSKKLLLSDSGFYLCAWRPLRGGTGEKLFFGSGTQLSVL.